This T cell receptor (beta chain) comes out of a study of control samples from healthy donors and cancer patients. TCRdb's table, derived via immunoSEQ multiplex PCR, lists solely in-frame clones and lacks some. In the table there are approximately 140,000 clones, about 90% of which are singletons. The receptor's source is a man aged 18 to 30 in good health. The specimen sequenced was blood.

CDR3 protein: CAWSVLGGISTDTQYF. The CDR3 region has the DNA TGTGCCTGGAGTGTCCTTGGGGGGATTAGCACAGATACGCAGTATTTT. This sequence joins TRBV30 and TRBJ2-3, with a possible D match to TRBD2 (6 bases). In germline, CDR1 is GTSNPN, CDR2 SVGIG (reference sequence). Trimming cost V 0 bases and J 0 bases, with 13 bases left between them. This CDR3 has 16 residues.